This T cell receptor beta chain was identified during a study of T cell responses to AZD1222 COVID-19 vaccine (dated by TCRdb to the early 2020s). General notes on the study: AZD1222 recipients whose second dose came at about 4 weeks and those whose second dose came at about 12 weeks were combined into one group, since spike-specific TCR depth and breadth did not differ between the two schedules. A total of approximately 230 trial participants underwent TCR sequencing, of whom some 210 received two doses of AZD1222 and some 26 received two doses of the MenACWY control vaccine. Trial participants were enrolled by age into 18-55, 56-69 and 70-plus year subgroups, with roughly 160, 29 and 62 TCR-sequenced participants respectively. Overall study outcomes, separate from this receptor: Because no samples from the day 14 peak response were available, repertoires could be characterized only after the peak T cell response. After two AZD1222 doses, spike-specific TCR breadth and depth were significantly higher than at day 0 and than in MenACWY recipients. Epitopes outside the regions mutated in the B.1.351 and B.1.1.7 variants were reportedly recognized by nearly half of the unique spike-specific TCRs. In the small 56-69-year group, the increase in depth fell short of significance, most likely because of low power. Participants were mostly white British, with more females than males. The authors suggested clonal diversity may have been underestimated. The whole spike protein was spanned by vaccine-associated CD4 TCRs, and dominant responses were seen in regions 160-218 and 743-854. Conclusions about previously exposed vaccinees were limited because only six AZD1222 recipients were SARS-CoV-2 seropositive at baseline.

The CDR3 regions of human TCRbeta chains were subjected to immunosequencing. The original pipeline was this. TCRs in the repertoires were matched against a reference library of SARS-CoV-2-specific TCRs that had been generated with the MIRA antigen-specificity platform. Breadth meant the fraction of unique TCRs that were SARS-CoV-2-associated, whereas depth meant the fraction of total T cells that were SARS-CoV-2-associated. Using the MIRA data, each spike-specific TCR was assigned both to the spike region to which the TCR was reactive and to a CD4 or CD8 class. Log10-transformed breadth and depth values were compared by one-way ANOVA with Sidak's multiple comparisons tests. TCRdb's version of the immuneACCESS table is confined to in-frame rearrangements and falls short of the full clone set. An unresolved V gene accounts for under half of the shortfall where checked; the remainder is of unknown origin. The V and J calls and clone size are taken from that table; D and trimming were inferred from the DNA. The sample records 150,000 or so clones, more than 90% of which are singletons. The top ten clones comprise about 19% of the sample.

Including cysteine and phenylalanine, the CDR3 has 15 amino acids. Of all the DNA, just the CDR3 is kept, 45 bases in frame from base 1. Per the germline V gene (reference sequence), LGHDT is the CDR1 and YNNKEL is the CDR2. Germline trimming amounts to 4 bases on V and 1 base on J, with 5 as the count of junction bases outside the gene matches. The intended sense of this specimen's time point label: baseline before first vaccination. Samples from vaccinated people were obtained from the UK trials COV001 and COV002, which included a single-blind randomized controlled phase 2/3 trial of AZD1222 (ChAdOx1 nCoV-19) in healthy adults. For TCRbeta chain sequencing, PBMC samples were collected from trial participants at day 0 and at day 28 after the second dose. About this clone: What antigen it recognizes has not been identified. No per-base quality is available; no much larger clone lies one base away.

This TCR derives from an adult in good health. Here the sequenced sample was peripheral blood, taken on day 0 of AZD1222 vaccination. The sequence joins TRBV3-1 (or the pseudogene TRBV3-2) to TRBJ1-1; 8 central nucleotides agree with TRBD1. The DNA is TGTGCCAGCAGCCCTCGGACAGGGCAGAACACTGAAGCTTTCTTT. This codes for CASSPRTGQNTEAFF.